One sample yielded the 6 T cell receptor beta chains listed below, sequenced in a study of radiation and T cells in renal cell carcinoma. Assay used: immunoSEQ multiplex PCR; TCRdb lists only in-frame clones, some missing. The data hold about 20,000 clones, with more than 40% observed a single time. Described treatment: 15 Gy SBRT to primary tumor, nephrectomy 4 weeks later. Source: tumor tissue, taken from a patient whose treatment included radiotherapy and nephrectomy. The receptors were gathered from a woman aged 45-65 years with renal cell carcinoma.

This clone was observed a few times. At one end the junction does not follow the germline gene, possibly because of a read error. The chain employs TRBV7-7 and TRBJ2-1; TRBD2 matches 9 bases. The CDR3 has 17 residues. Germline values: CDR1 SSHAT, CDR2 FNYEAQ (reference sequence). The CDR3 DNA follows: TGTGCTAGCAGCTTGTCTAGCGGGGCTGTCTCCTACAATGAGCAGTTCTTC. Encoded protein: CASSLSSGAVSYNEQFF.

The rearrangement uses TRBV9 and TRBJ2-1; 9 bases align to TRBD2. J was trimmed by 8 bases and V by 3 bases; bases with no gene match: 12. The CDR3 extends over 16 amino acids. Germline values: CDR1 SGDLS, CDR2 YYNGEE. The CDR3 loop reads CASSEPGRGGSYEQFF. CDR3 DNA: TGTGCCAGCAGCGAGCCCGGGCGGGGGGGATCCTATGAGCAGTTCTTC. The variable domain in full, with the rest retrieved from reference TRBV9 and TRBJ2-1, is DSGVTQTPKHLITATGQRVTLRCSPRSGDLSVYWYQQSLDQGLQFLIQYYNGEERAKGNILERFSAQQFPDLHSELNLSSLELGDSALYFCASSEPGRGGSYEQFFGPGTRLTVL.

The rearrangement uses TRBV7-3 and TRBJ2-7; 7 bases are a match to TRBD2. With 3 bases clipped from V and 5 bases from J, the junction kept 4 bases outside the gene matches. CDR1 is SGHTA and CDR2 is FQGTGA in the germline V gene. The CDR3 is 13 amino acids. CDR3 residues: CASSFLGGNEQYF. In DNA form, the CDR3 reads TGTGCCAGCAGCTTCCTGGGGGGGAACGAGCAGTACTTC. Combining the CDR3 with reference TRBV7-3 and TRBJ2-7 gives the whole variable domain GAGVSQTPSNKVTEKGKYVELRCDPISGHTALYWYRQSLGQGPEFLIYFQGTGAADDSGLPNDRFFAVRPEGSVSTLKIQRTERGDSAVYLCASSFLGGNEQYFGPGTRLTVT.

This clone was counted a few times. The CDR3 sequence: CASSSGVEYEQYF. The CDR3 bases are TGTGCCAGCAGCTCAGGGGTGGAGTACGAGCAGTACTTC. The chain combines TRBV5-4 with TRBJ2-7; TRBD1 is a possible D gene (6 bases). The CDR3 contains 13 residues. V was cut by 3 bases and J by 4 bases, with 11 bases left in between. Germline V gene sequence: CDR1 SGHNT, CDR2 YYREEE (reference sequence).

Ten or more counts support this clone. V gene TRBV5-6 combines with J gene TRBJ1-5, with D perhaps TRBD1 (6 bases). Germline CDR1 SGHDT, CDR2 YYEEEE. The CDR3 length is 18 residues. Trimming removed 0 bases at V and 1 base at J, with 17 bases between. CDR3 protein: CASSLASLGGESNQPQHF. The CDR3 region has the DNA TGTGCCAGCAGCTTGGCCTCGTTGGGGGGCGAAAGCAATCAGCCCCAGCATTTT.

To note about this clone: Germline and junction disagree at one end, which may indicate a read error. CDR3 amino acids: CASNEGGRF. The CDR3 nucleotides read TGTGCCAGCAACGAAGGGGGGAGATTC. This rearrangement joins TRBV5-7 to TRBJ1-2; possible D gene TRBD1, 6 bases. TRBV5-7 counts as an open reading frame of uncertain function. There are 9 residues in the CDR3.